These 13 T cell receptor beta chains were sequenced from one sample in a study of vaccination effects on CD4 cells after COVID-19. The data were produced by immunoSEQ multiplex PCR, yet TCRdb's version contains in-frame clones alone and is incomplete. The data hold 55,000 to 75,000 clones, with approximately 72% observed a single time. The ViraFEST assay expanded antigen-specific CD4+ T cells with viral peptide pools before sequencing. Once cultured for about 9 days, the cells underwent separation to obtain CD4+ T cells. Absence of prior SARS-CoV-2 infection characterized the vaccine recipients, who showed negative nucleocapsid antibodies. Which antigens these TCRs recognize remains unknown. Sequences were derived from CD4+ T cells from PBMCs cultured with HCoV-OC43 spike peptides, sampled before COVID-19 vaccination. Subset indicated: HCoV-OC43 spike overlapping peptide pool stimulation. The source of these receptors is a human donor who received a COVID-19 vaccine.

This clone appeared a few times. The CDR3 sequence is CASSPGRGNQPQHF. The CDR3 DNA reads TGTGCCAGCAGCCCAGGACGAGGGAATCAGCCCCAGCATTTT. The chain links TRBV3-1 (or the pseudogene TRBV3-2) to TRBJ1-5; D is ambiguous. Trimming removed 4 bases from V and 4 bases from J, with 11 bases in between. This CDR3 has 14 residues. Germline V gene lookup returns CDR1 LGHDT and CDR2 YNNKEL (reference sequence).

The rearrangement uses TRBV18 and TRBJ1-1; D call uncertain. V lost 2 bases to trimming and J lost 1 base, with 8 bases between them. The CDR3 extends over 14 amino acids. Germline CDR1 is KGHSH and CDR2 is LQKENI. In DNA, the CDR3 is TGTGCCAGCTCACCAAGGATGGGGAACACTGAAGCTTTCTTT. Encoded protein: CASSPRMGNTEAFF.

The rearrangement uses TRBV27 and TRBJ1-5; no reliable D call. V was trimmed by 6 bases and J by 4 bases, leaving 4 bases between them. Germline assignment: CDR1 MNHEY and CDR2 SMNVEV (reference sequence). The CDR3 sequence is 11 residues long. CDR3 residues: CASRQNQPQHF. CDR3 nucleotide sequence: TGTGCCAGCAGGCAGAATCAGCCCCAGCATTTT.

The chain employs TRBV10-2 and TRBJ2-3, with D perhaps TRBD1 (5 bases). V lost 6 bases, J lost 7 bases, and 11 bases lay in between. This CDR3 region has 12 residues. Germline values: CDR1 WSHSY, CDR2 SAAADI. The CDR3 nucleotides are TGCGCCAGCAGGCCGACAGACTATACGCAGTATTTT. Its protein product is CASRPTDYTQYF.

The chain has TRBV6-5 and TRBJ2-7; TRBD1 matches 9 bases. Germline V gene data show CDR1 as MNHEY and CDR2 as SVGAGI. Trimming removed 1 base from V and 6 bases from J; junction bases left unmatched: 7. This CDR3 has 15 amino acids. In DNA form, the CDR3 reads TGTGCCAGCAGTTACTTGGGGACAGGGTACGGCGAGCAGTACGTC. Translated, it gives CASSYLGTGYGEQYV.

There are a few counts of this clone. The V call is TRBV2, the J call TRBJ2-7; tentatively, D is TRBD1 (6 bases). The length of the CDR3 is 14 residues. Germline CDR1 and CDR2: SNHLY and FYNNEI. The V and J ends lost 4 bases and 3 bases respectively, with 13 bases between them. The DNA for the CDR3 is TGTGCCAGCAGTGTGGGGGCTGGCGGCTACGAGCAGTACGTC. Translation: CASSVGAGGYEQYV.

This chain connects TRBV30 to TRBJ1-5; no firm D call. Germline values: CDR1 GTSNPN, CDR2 SVGIG (reference sequence). The CDR3 sequence is 15 residues long. V dropped 3 bases and J dropped 0 bases, with 12 bases sitting between them. CDR3 in DNA: TGTGCCTGGAGCCACGGGCTCGATAGCAATCAGCCCCAGCATTTT. Translated, it gives CAWSHGLDSNQPQHF.

The count of this clone is one. This chain uses TRBV7-9 with TRBJ2-1; no reliable D call. Germline CDR1 SEHNR, CDR2 FQNEAQ (reference sequence). V was pared by 3 bases and J by 0 bases, with 12 bases between. The CDR3 has 16 residues. The DNA of the CDR3 is TGTGCCAGCAGCTTCCCGACCGTAGCCTCCTACAATGAGCAGTTCTTC. It translates to CASSFPTVASYNEQFF.

This clone is classed as medium-sized. This rearrangement joins TRBV5-1 to TRBJ2-5; tentatively, D is TRBD1 (5 bases). The germline gives CDR1 SGHRS, CDR2 YFSETQ. V was pared by 0 bases and J by 3 bases, with 9 bases between. The CDR3 is 14 residues long. Here the CDR3 reads CASSLEGFEETQYF. The CDR3 DNA reads TGCGCCAGCAGCTTGGAGGGGTTTGAAGAGACCCAGTACTTC.

The V call is TRBV4-1, the J call TRBJ2-1; 10 bases are a match to TRBD1. In germline, CDR1 is MGHRA, CDR2 YSYEKL. V was pared by 3 bases and J by 8 bases, with 10 bases of the junction left unmatched. The CDR3 sequence is 16 residues long. DNA of the CDR3: TGCGCCAGCAGCCAGAACTGGGGACAGGGGAGGGATGAGCAGTTCTTC. Its protein is CASSQNWGQGRDEQFF.

For the CDR3, the DNA is TGCGCCAGCAGCCACCCGACGGAGATTCAAGAGACCCAGTACTTC. Encoded protein: CASSHPTEIQETQYF. This rearrangement joins TRBV4-1 to TRBJ2-5; D uncertain. Trimming took 3 bases from V and 2 from J, leaving 13 bases between them. The CDR3 has 15 residues. Germline assignment: CDR1 MGHRA and CDR2 YSYEKL.

This chain uses TRBV14 with TRBJ2-1, with 7 nucleotides matching TRBD2. CDR3 length: 15 amino acids. The ends lost 4 bases at V and 7 bases at J; junction bases unmatched: 10. The V gene's germline CDR1 is SGHDN and CDR2 FVKESK. CDR3 loop: CASSPTLLASNEQFF. Written as DNA, the CDR3 is TGTGCCAGCAGCCCCACTTTACTAGCGTCTAATGAGCAGTTCTTC.

The chain uses TRBV30 and TRBJ2-1; 10 nucleotides align to TRBD2. Trimming at V came to 0 bases and at J to 7 bases, leaving 6 bases not matched to a gene. This CDR3 has 15 residues. Germline values: CDR1 GTSNPN, CDR2 SVGIG (reference sequence). The DNA of the CDR3 is TGTGCCTGGAGTGTACCTAGCGGGGGTGGTAATGAGCAGTTCTTC. Its protein is CAWSVPSGGGNEQFF.